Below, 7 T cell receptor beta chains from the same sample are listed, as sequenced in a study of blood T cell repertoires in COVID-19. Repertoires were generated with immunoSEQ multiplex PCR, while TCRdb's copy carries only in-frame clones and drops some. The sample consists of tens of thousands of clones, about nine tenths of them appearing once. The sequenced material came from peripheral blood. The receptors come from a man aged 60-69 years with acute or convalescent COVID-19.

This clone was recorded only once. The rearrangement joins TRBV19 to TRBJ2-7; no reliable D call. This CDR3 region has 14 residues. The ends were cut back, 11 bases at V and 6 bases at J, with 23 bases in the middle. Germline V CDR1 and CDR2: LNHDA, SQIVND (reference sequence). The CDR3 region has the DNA TGTGCCTCCAAACGAGGCCTCCCACGAGGCGAGCAGTACTTC. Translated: CASKRGLPRGEQYF.

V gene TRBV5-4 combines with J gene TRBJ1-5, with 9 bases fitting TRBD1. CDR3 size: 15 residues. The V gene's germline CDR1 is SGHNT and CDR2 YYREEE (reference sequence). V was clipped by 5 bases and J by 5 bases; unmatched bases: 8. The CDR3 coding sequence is TGTGCCAGCAGTGTAGACAGGGGGGCGGATCAGCCCCAGCATTTT. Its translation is CASSVDRGADQPQHF. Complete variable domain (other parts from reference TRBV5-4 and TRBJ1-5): ETGVTQSPTHLIKTRGQQVTLRCSSQSGHNTVSWYQQALGQGPQFIFQYYREEENGRGNFPPRFSGLQFPNYSSELNVNALELDDSALYLCASSVDRGADQPQHFGDGTRLSIL.

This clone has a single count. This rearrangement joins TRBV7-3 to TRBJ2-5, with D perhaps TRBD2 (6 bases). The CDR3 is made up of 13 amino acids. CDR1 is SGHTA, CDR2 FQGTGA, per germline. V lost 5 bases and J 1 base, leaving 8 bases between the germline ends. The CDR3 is CASSNSGQETQYF. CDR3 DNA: TGTGCCAGCAGCAATAGCGGCCAAGAGACCCAGTACTTC.

The DNA of the CDR3 is TGTGCCAGCACCTCACAGGGGTACGTCGCTGAAGCTTTCTTT. This translates into CASTSQGYVAEAFF. V and J are TRBV25-1 and TRBJ1-1, with TRBD1 matching over 7 bases. There are 14 residues in the CDR3. The germline CDR1 and CDR2 sequences are MGHDK and SYGVNS. With 7 bases clipped from V and 6 bases from J, the junction kept 11 bases outside the gene matches.

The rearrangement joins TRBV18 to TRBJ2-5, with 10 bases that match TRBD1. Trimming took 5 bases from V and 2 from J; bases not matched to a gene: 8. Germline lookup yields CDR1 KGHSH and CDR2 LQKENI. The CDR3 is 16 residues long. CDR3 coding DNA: TGTGCCAGCTCAGGTGGGGACAGGGGCCCACAAGAGACCCAGTACTTC. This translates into CASSGGDRGPQETQYF.

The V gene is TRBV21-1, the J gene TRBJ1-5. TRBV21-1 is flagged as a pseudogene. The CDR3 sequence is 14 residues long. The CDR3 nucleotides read TGTGCCGACCTTTTCGAGGGAAGCAATCAGCCCCAGCATTTT. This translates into CADLFEGSNQPQHF.

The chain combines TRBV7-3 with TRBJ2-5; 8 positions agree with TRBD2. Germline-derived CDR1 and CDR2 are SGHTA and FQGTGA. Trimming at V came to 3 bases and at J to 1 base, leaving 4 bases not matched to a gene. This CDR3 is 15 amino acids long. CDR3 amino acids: CASSFVSGTQETQYF. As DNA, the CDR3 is TGTGCCAGCAGCTTTGTTAGCGGGACCCAAGAGACCCAGTACTTC.